This TCR beta chain was observed in a study of T-cell memory formation after mild COVID-19. Study-wide results and limits: Mainly in CM and EM were contracting CD4+ clones; CD8+ were in EMRA. Balance between CD4 and CD8 was seen in clones contracting day 15 to 85, and a CD4+ lean was seen in later expanders. The SARS-CoV-2 specificity of second-wave clones reaching peak at day 37 remained unverified. Prior to infection, memory already included some responding clones, suggesting cross-reactive memory joined.

Using its own MiXCR run on the 5' RACE reads, TCRdb lists one record per CDR3 protein. Altogether approximately 250,000 distinct CDR3 sequences are present, 15% being singletons, with the ten largest covering 2.1%. This clonotype was observed a few times. Antigen specificity is unknown. The CDR3 length is 13 residues. Germline CDR1 reads LNHDA; CDR2 reads SQIVND (reference sequence). With V trimmed by 8 bases and J by 11 bases, 14 bases remained unmatched. Sequencing was done on a sample of PBMCs or a T cell subset sorted from them (not recorded which). The clonotype originates from an adult woman who had mild COVID-19 (a few samples of this study predate the infection). Cell type and time point are not known. The gene calls are TRBV19 and TRBJ1-1; the match to TRBD1 covers 7 bases. The CDR3 spells CASGENRGVVAFF. The CDR3 DNA follows: TGTGCCAGTGGGGAAAACAGGGGCGTCGTTGCTTTCTTT.